The rows below give T cell receptor beta chains drawn from one sample of a study of CD8 T cells in Susac syndrome. TCRdb called the immunoSEQ multiplex PCR reads again in MiXCR, with one record for every CDR3 protein. The sample holds about 150,000 distinct CDR3 sequences; roughly 95% are singletons and the top ten take around 0.11%. Material: CD4+ T cells from PBMCs. The source is a human donor with multiple sclerosis. CDR3s include the opening cysteine and the closing phenylalanine or tryptophan. The D gene is left open where the match is weak. The size entry is marked missing in some rows and otherwise reads once, few, many or a size class.

TRBJ2-7 few - TRBV3-1 CASSHYSYEQYF TGTGCCAGCAGCCATTACTCCTACGAGCAGTACTTC
TRBJ2-3 once - TRBV7-2 CASSSLVPDTQYF TGTGCCAGCAGCTCACTAGTCCCAGATACGCAGTATTTT
TRBJ2-7 - - TRBV18 CASSPGPSYEQYF TGTGCCAGCTCACCGGGGCCTTCCTACGAGCAGTACTTC
TRBJ1-5 - TRBD1 TRBV12-3/TRBV12-4 CASTSDRGGNQPQHF TGTGCCAGCACCTCGGACAGGGGGGGCAATCAGCCCCAGCATTTT
TRBJ2-3 - TRBD2 TRBV30 CAWGTSAGVRSSTDTQYF TGTGCCTGGGGGACTAGCGCCGGGGTGAGGTCCAGCACAGATACGCAGTATTTT
TRBJ2-5 - TRBD2 TRBV5-1 CASSLGGSETQYF TGCGCCAGCAGCTTGGGCGGGAGTGAGACCCAGTACTTC
TRBJ2-2 - - TRBV30 CAWSNPGWGATGELFF TGTGCCTGGAGTAATCCAGGGTGGGGGGCCACCGGGGAGCTGTTTTTT
TRBJ1-6 - TRBD1 TRBV29-1 CSVGTGDNSPLHF TGCAGCGTTGGGACAGGGGATAATTCACCCCTCCACTTT
TRBJ2-5 - - TRBV3-1 CASSQELAFRETQYF TGTGCCAGCAGCCAAGAACTAGCTTTTCGGGAGACCCAGTACTTC
TRBJ2-7 - - TRBV7-3 CASSLTRQDEQYF TGTGCCAGCAGCTTAACCCGGCAGGACGAGCAGTACTTC
TRBJ1-2 - - TRBV19 CASSIDLGVPGYTF TGTGCCAGTAGTATAGATTTGGGAGTTCCCGGCTACACCTTC
TRBJ1-1 - - TRBV20-1 CSARQGAEAFF TGCAGTGCTAGACAGGGAGCTGAAGCTTTCTTT
TRBJ2-1 - TRBD2 TRBV24-1 CATSEVAGTYDEQFF TGTGCCACCAGTGAGGTAGCGGGAACCTACGATGAGCAGTTCTTC
TRBJ2-7 - TRBD2 TRBV7-6 CASSGLAGGDEQYF TGTGCCAGCAGCGGACTAGCGGGAGGTGACGAGCAGTACTTC
TRBJ1-1 - TRBD1 TRBV15 CATSTLTGGNEAFF TGTGCCACCAGCACCCTGACAGGGGGGAATGAAGCTTTCTTT
TRBJ2-7 - TRBD1 TRBV27 CASRTIYRGLEQYF TGTGCCAGCAGGACTATCTACAGGGGGCTCGAGCAGTACTTC
TRBJ2-7 - - TRBV4-1 CASSPLWPSTYEQYF TGCGCCAGCAGCCCCCTTTGGCCCAGCACCTACGAGCAGTACTTC
TRBJ2-1 - TRBD2 TRBV29-1 CSVEARTSLHEQFF TGCAGCGTTGAGGCCAGGACTAGTTTACATGAGCAGTTCTTC
TRBJ1-5 once TRBD1 TRBV30 CAFKGAGMSQPQHF TGTGCCTTCAAGGGGGCGGGGATGAGTCAGCCCCAGCATTTT
TRBJ2-1 - TRBD2 TRBV30 CAWSVGLAGYNEQFF TGTGCCTGGAGTGTCGGGCTAGCGGGCTACAATGAGCAGTTCTTC
TRBJ2-6 - - TRBV20-1 CSAGSGANVLTF TGCAGTGCTGGCTCTGGGGCCAACGTCCTGACTTTC
TRBJ1-5 - TRBD1 TRBV20-1 CSARTGRQPQHF TGCAGTGCCAGGACAGGGAGACAGCCCCAGCATTTT
TRBJ1-1 - - TRBV30 CAWSPSLEAFF TGTGCCTGGAGCCCCTCCCTCGAAGCTTTCTTT
TRBJ1-6 - - TRBV30 CAWKKKSSGSPSSYNSPLHF TGTGCCTGGAAGAAGAAGAGCTCCGGGTCCCCAAGCTCCTATAATTCACCCCTCCACTTT
TRBJ2-6 once TRBD2 TRBV20-1 CSATTSGYSGANVLTF TGCAGTGCCACGACTAGCGGTTACTCTGGGGCCAACGTCCTGACTTTC
TRBJ2-7 - - TRBV9 CASSERPGISYEQYF TGTGCCAGCAGCGAGAGGCCAGGGATCTCCTACGAGCAGTACTTC
TRBJ2-7 - - TRBV29-1 CSVEDNNSYEQYF TGCAGCGTTGAAGACAACAACTCCTACGAGCAGTACTTC
TRBJ1-2 - TRBD1 TRBV5-1 CASRGTGPNYGYTF TGCGCCAGCAGGGGGACAGGGCCTAACTATGGCTACACCTTC
TRBJ2-3 - TRBD1 TRBV20-1 CSARGFQGADTQYF TGCAGTGCTAGAGGATTTCAGGGGGCAGATACGCAGTATTTT
TRBJ1-2 - - TRBV30 CAWSVPGRGGYTF TGTGCCTGGAGTGTACCGGGGCGTGGTGGCTACACCTTC
TRBJ1-2 - - TRBV12-3/TRBV12-4 CASMDGNYGYTF TGTGCCAGCATGGACGGAAACTATGGCTACACCTTC
TRBJ1-1 - TRBD1 TRBV20-1 CSARVGTVNTEAFF TGCAGTGCTAGGGTAGGGACAGTGAACACTGAAGCTTTCTTT
TRBJ2-7 - TRBD2 TRBV3-1 CASSHGTSGSYEQYF TGTGCCAGCAGCCACGGGACTAGCGGGAGTTACGAGCAGTACTTC
TRBJ1-2 - TRBD1 TRBV20-1 CSASSGRQGYGYTF TGCAGTGCCTCCTCGGGACGACAGGGCTATGGCTACACCTTC
TRBJ2-7 - - TRBV20-1 CSARDQLAPTYEQYF TGCAGTGCTAGAGATCAGCTAGCGCCGACCTACGAGCAGTACTTC
TRBJ2-1 - TRBD2 TRBV3-1 CASSQAREATVNEQFF TGTGCCAGCAGCCAAGCTCGGGAGGCGACGGTGAATGAGCAGTTCTTC
TRBJ2-3 - - TRBV5-1 CASSLRGVTGDTQYF TGCGCCAGCAGCTTGAGAGGGGTAACAGGGGATACGCAGTATTTT
TRBJ1-2 - - TRBV5-4 CASRRLGQGINYGYTF TGTGCCAGCAGGAGGCTCGGACAAGGGATTAACTATGGCTACACCTTC